This T cell receptor (beta chain) was obtained from a study of Ad26.COV2.S vaccination and SARS-CoV-2 variants (dated by TCRdb to about 2021). Looking at the study overall: Vaccine-arm donors came from COV1001, a multicentre, randomized, double-blind, placebo-controlled phase I-IIa trial of Ad26.COV2.S in healthy adults. Ad26.COV2.S was administered intramuscularly at a dose of 5x10^10 or 1x10^11 viral particles, either as one shot or as two shots given 56 days apart. TCRbeta repertoire sequencing was used to assess the specificity and breadth of SARS-CoV-2-reactive T cell receptors after Ad26.COV2.S vaccination. The TCR-sequenced set comprised about 30 samples: some 19 Ad26.COV2.S vaccine recipients, 5 placebo recipients and 8 SARS-CoV-2 convalescent individuals. Trial participants were randomized into five groups of five: low-dose or high-dose Ad26.COV2.S given once or twice, or placebo on both occasions. Throughout the experiments and outcome assessment, investigators stayed blinded to trial group allocation. Overall study results and their limits: It was noted by the authors that total T cell responses may have been underestimated by the TCR breadth and depth analyses. Spike-specific TCR breadth was higher in Ad26.COV2.S recipients than in placebo recipients (P = 0.0014). The study was not powered for comparison of responses between vaccine doses or regimens. Substantial breadth of spike-specific CD8+ and CD4+ T cell responses was reported after vaccination. Non-spike TCR breadth was comparable between vaccine and placebo recipients, consistent with the vaccine containing only spike.

This clone has a single count. This receptor's antigen is unknown. It has no much larger one-base neighbor in the sample; base qualities were not kept. TCRbeta CDR3 regions were sequenced with the immunoSEQ Assay. After extraction, genomic DNA underwent amplification by bias-controlled multiplex PCR, followed by high-throughput sequencing. In the authors' own workflow: To quantify the absolute abundance of each unique TCRbeta CDR3 region, sequences were collapsed and filtered. T cell fraction was estimated by normalization of TCRbeta template counts to usable DNA, with usable DNA being measured through amplification of reference genes present in all nucleated cells. Repertoire TCRs were annotated as SARS-CoV-2-specific by exact matching of V gene, CDR3 amino acid sequence and J gene to a known reactive TCR set. MIRA supplied the reference SARS-CoV-2 TCR set, which was filtered for enrichment in COVID-19-positive ImmuneCODE repertoires so that public or cross-reactive TCRs were removed. Using the MIRA antigens, annotated TCRs were further analysed by specific ORF or by position within an ORF. Breadth was defined as the number of annotated unique rearrangements divided by the total number of unique productive rearrangements, and depth was defined as the summed frequency of the annotated unique rearrangements. Group comparisons of TCR breadth used two-sided Wilcoxon rank-sum tests. Drawn from immuneACCESS, this table holds only the in-frame rearrangements with V and J called that TCRdb kept. Clones are partly lost; checked studies trace under half to an unresolved V gene and leave the rest unexplained. The DNA was the basis for D and trimming; V, J and clone size are from that table. For this sample there are 350,000 to 400,000 clones; 89% appear just once. The ten largest clones capture 1.5% to 2% of the sample.

The treatment or condition label for this specimen denotes: around 19 received Ad26.COV2.S at low or high dose, single or two shots; about five received placebo; per-sample allocation not given. Repertoires of vaccine and placebo recipients were sequenced from samples collected on day 63 after the first injection. Between 29 July and 7 August 2020, Cohort 1b enrolled about two dozen adults aged 18-55 years at one site in Boston, USA. Ad26.COV2.S was a replication-incompetent adenovirus type 26 vector expressing a prefusion-stabilized SARS-CoV-2 spike protein from the original Wuhan strain. Spanning cysteine to phenylalanine, the CDR3 consists of 12 amino acids. Only CDR3 DNA remains: 36 bases, in frame from the first base. The V and J ends are trimmed by 6 bases and 4 bases, leaving 9 bases between them. The germline V gene gives CDR1 as MNHEY and CDR2 as SVGEGT.

The TCR was taken from a person between 18 and 60 years old who received the Ad26.COV2.S COVID-19 vaccine or a placebo. The material was peripheral blood, obtained in a trial of Ad26.COV2.S vaccine versus placebo. The chain was built from TRBV6-2 or TRBV6-3 and TRBJ1-1, and perhaps TRBD1 as D gene, on 6 matching bases. The CDR3 has the sequence CASSRRGTEAFF. The bases read TGTGCCAGCAGCCGCAGGGGCACTGAAGCTTTCTTT.